The entry below gives a single TCR beta chain sequence along with its context. CDR1 and CDR2 (germline): SGHRS, YFSETQ. The ends were cut back, 3 bases at V and 2 bases at J, with 14 bases in the middle. The CDR3 runs to 15 residues. In the authors' workflow: The assay estimated nucleated cells by amplifying reference gene primers. Some clones are missing from TCRdb's copy, which holds only in-frame ones; the method was immunoSEQ multiplex PCR. The V and J calls and the clone size are those of that table, but D and trimming were determined from the DNA. The data show 150,000 to 200,000 clones, about 87% seen once. This specimen belongs to a study of blood T cell repertoires in COVID-19. Study information: From T cells, B-cell-depleted T cells, or PBMCs came the material, which was cDNA or gDNA.

This clonotype originated in a woman aged 70-85 years with COVID-19, enrolled during active disease. The gene calls are TRBV5-1 and TRBJ2-5; possible D gene TRBD1, 6 bases. The sample was peripheral blood. CDR3 DNA: TGCGCCAGCAGCTCAAGGGACACCCAACAAGAGACCCAGTACTTC. It translates to CASSSRDTQQETQYF.